This entry lists 7 T cell receptor beta chains sequenced from one sample in a study of T cells in Graves' hyperthyroidism and ophthalmopathy. From RNA transcripts, TCR beta CDR3 regions were amplified. First-round RT-PCR of the TCR CDR3 relied on the HTBI primer set. Each CDR3 protein is one row after TCRdb ran MiXCR on the multiplex PCR reads. This sample yields around 300,000 distinct CDR3 sequences, of which less than 30% are seen a single time; roughly a quarter belongs to the top ten. The sequenced material came from blood. The receptors were gathered from a man in his forties with Graves' hyperthyroidism that later progressed to Graves' ophthalmopathy.

This clonotype has ten or more counts. The gene calls are TRBV12-3 or TRBV12-4 and TRBJ2-5, with TRBD1 as a possible D gene (7 bases). Trimming shortened V by 5 bases and J by 5 bases, and 15 bases separated the two germline ends. CDR3 length equals 14 residues. The CDR3 coding sequence is TGTGCCAGCAGTCCCCGTTCAGGGGGGGAGACCCAGTACTTC. It yields the protein CASSPRSGGETQYF.

In this sample, this clonotype turned up many times. The V and J genes are TRBV27 and TRBJ1-1; no firm D call. Germline V gene lookup returns CDR1 MNHEY and CDR2 SMNVEV (reference sequence). The CDR3 is made up of 12 amino acids. Trimming took off 7 bases at V and 8 bases at J, with 14 bases between the two ends. In DNA, the CDR3 is TGTGCCAGCACCCCTCCTCGGAGAGAAGCTTTCTTT. This translates into CASTPPRREAFF.

This clonotype has at least ten counts. The chain uses TRBV29-1 and TRBJ2-4, with D perhaps TRBD2 (6 bases). Trimming pared 6 bases from V and 13 bases from J, leaving 19 bases between. Germline lookup yields CDR1 SQVTM and CDR2 ANQGSEA. CDR3 size: 12 residues. CDR3 protein: CSVADGTPGQYF. The CDR3 nucleotides are TGCAGCGTAGCAGACGGGACTCCCGGACAGTACTTC.

This clonotype was recorded at least ten times. The CDR3 sequence: CATSERGNQPQHF. In DNA form, the CDR3 reads TGTGCCACCAGTGAAAGGGGCAATCAGCCCCAGCATTTT. V is TRBV24-1 and J is TRBJ1-5; D is ambiguous. V was clipped by 4 bases and J by 2 bases, with 5 bases between them. The CDR3 totals 13 residues. Germline values: CDR1 KGHDR, CDR2 SFDVKD.

The V gene is TRBV6-2 or TRBV6-3, the J gene TRBJ2-7; a weak D match, TRBD1 (6 bases). V shed 2 bases and J shed 6 bases, with 17 bases lying between them. The CDR3 is 15 residues long. Germline loops: CDR1 MNHEY, CDR2 SVGEGT. CDR3 amino acids: CASSYDAAAGAEQYF. The DNA for the CDR3 is TGTGCCAGCAGTTACGACGCCGCGGCAGGGGCCGAGCAGTACTTC.

The chain carries TRBV3-1 and TRBJ2-7, with 9 positions matching TRBD1. Per germline, CDR1 LGHDT and CDR2 YNNKEL (reference sequence). V lost 4 bases and J lost 4; bases outside the gene matches: 8. The CDR3 contains 15 residues. Written as DNA, the CDR3 is TGTGCCAGCAGCCCCCAAGCCGGGACAGGGTACGAGCAGTACTTC. This gives the protein CASSPQAGTGYEQYF.

At least ten counts were recorded for this clonotype. The rearrangement links TRBV19 to TRBJ1-1; TRBD1 is a possible D gene (5 bases). Trimming took off 5 bases at V and 1 base at J, with 14 bases between the two ends. The length of the CDR3 is 15 residues. In germline, CDR1 is LNHDA, CDR2 SQIVND (reference sequence). CDR3: CASSHLGVTNTEAFF. The CDR3 nucleotides read TGTGCCAGTAGTCACCTAGGGGTTACGAACACTGAAGCTTTCTTT.